Following are 24 T cell receptor beta chains from one sample sequenced in a study of technical replicates of blood from a few donors. Sequencing used immunoSEQ multiplex PCR; TCRdb keeps in-frame clones, though not all of them. This sample has 55,000 to 65,000 clones, with almost 97% found just once. Sequenced material: T cells isolated from PBMCs. These receptors all come from a human donor in good health.

This clone was seen only once. V usage is TRBV5-5 and J usage is TRBJ1-5, with D hard to call. CDR3 length: 15 amino acids. Trimming left V 1 base short and J 1 base short, with 9 bases between. Germline V gene sequence: CDR1 SGHKS, CDR2 YYEKEE (reference sequence). CDR3: CASSLYLGSNQPQHF. In nucleotides, the CDR3 is TGTGCCAGCAGCTTGTACCTCGGGAGCAATCAGCCCCAGCATTTT.

The chain recombines TRBV27 with TRBJ2-3; 9 nucleotides align to TRBD2. Looked up from germline, CDR1 is MNHEY and CDR2 is SMNVEV (reference sequence). Losses at the gene ends were 5 bases for V and 4 bases for J; bases not matched to a gene: 10. This CDR3 contains 16 residues. As DNA, the CDR3 is TGTGCCAGCAGTCCCTATAGCGGGAGAGGCCCAGATACGCAGTATTTT. Residues: CASSPYSGRGPDTQYF.

This rearrangement joins TRBV6-4 to TRBJ1-2; the D gene is possibly TRBD1 (6 bases). Germline V lookup: CDR1 MRHNA, CDR2 SNTAGT. Trimming left V 6 bases short and J 4 bases short, with 15 bases between. The CDR3 is 14 amino acids. The CDR3 DNA reads TGTGCCAGCAGATCGGACAGTCTGGGCTATGGCTACACCTTC. Translated, it gives CASRSDSLGYGYTF.

The V call is TRBV5-4, the J call TRBJ1-5; 8 bases are a match to TRBD1. V shed 4 bases and J 1 base; nucleotides not matched to a gene: 16. The CDR3 has 19 amino acids. Germline V gene data show CDR1 as SGHNT and CDR2 as YYREEE (reference sequence). The CDR3 spells CASSNGTGAGGFSNQPQHF. CDR3 sequence (DNA): TGTGCCAGCAGCAACGGGACAGGCGCCGGGGGTTTCAGCAATCAGCCCCAGCATTTT.

This sequence joins TRBV2 and TRBJ2-7; TRBD2 aligns across 7 bases. V shed 3 bases, J shed 3 bases, and the junction held 11 bases outside the gene matches. The length of the CDR3 is 16 residues. Looked up from germline, CDR1 is SNHLY and CDR2 is FYNNEI. The CDR3 nucleotides are TGTGCCAGCAGTGAGGAAATAGCGGGTTGGGACTACGAGCAGTACTTC. Its translation: CASSEEIAGWDYEQYF.

CDR3 residues: CASSLARGYYNEQFF. In DNA, the CDR3 is TGTGCCAGCAGCTTAGCGCGGGGGTACTACAATGAGCAGTTCTTC. V and J are TRBV7-2 and TRBJ2-1, with 7 bases aligning to TRBD2. CDR3 length equals 15 residues. Germline loops: CDR1 SGHTA, CDR2 FQGNSA. V lost 0 bases to trimming and J lost 3 bases; unmatched junction nucleotides: 2.

This chain links TRBV6-5 with TRBJ2-5; 7 nucleotides align to TRBD2. The V segment lost 0 bases and the J segment 5 bases; nucleotides outside the gene matches: 9. Germline CDR1 reads MNHEY; CDR2 reads SVGAGI. The CDR3 loop spans 16 amino acids. CDR3 protein: CASSYSETGAGETQYF. In nucleotides, the CDR3 is TGTGCCAGCAGTTACTCGGAGACGGGAGCGGGGGAGACCCAGTACTTC.

This chain connects TRBV4-1 to TRBJ1-1; TRBD1 is a possible D gene (5 bases). Germline V gene data show CDR1 as MGHRA and CDR2 as YSYEKL. The CDR3 extends over 20 amino acids. The V and J ends lost 3 bases and 0 bases respectively, with 26 bases between them. The CDR3 loop is CASSHLQGLERSPMNTEAFF. CDR3 sequence (DNA): TGCGCCAGCAGCCATCTGCAGGGACTAGAAAGGAGCCCGATGAACACTGAAGCTTTCTTT.

The rearrangement uses TRBV5-1 and TRBJ2-7; a weak D match, TRBD1 (5 bases). Germline-derived CDR1 and CDR2 are SGHRS and YFSETQ. V was clipped by 0 bases and J by 4 bases, with 8 bases between them. The CDR3 loop spans 13 amino acids. CDR3 sequence reads: CASSLGTPYEQYF. CDR3 in DNA: TGCGCCAGCAGCTTGGGGACACCTTACGAGCAGTACTTC.

The chain carries TRBV5-6 and TRBJ2-5; tentative D call: TRBD2 (6 bases). The CDR3 runs 16 residues. Deletions cut 4 bases from V and 2 bases from J, with 18 bases between. Germline lookup yields CDR1 SGHDT and CDR2 YYEEEE. The CDR3 reads CASSPGLWREQETQYF. DNA of the CDR3: TGTGCCAGCAGCCCGGGGCTTTGGAGGGAGCAAGAGACCCAGTACTTC.

The chain links TRBV6-1 to TRBJ2-7; TRBD1 aligns across 8 bases. The length of the CDR3 is 16 residues. CDR1 is MNHNS, CDR2 SASEGT, per germline. The J segment lost 4 bases and the V segment lost 5 bases, leaving 13 bases of the junction unmatched. As DNA, the CDR3 is TGTGCCAGCAGTCAAGAAAAAAACAGGGGGTTTTACGAGCAGTACTTC. Its translation: CASSQEKNRGFYEQYF.

The chain has TRBV6-5 and TRBJ2-2; D might be TRBD2 (5 bases). V lost 2 bases and J lost 5, with 12 bases in between. Germline assignment: CDR1 MNHEY and CDR2 SVGAGI. The CDR3 is 15 amino acids. This chain's CDR3 is CASSYLRGLTGELFF. The DNA of the CDR3 is TGTGCCAGCAGTTACCTTAGAGGGTTAACCGGGGAGCTGTTTTTT.

The chain joins TRBV6-1 to TRBJ2-3; no definite D call. Germline CDR1 and CDR2: MNHNS and SASEGT. V lost 4 bases, J lost 0 bases, and 8 bases lay in between. The CDR3 totals 14 residues. As DNA, the CDR3 is TGTGCCAGCAGTGTACCCGGGAGCACAGATACGCAGTATTTT. Its translation: CASSVPGSTDTQYF.

J is TRBJ2-7 and V is TRBV7-9; 14 bases are shared with TRBD2. The CDR3 length is 16 residues. The germline V gene has CDR1 SEHNR and CDR2 FQNEAQ (reference sequence). V dropped 5 bases and J dropped 7; count of bases not matched to a gene: 10. The CDR3 DNA follows: TGTGCCAGCAGCCAGACTAGCGGGGGGGGGAGGAGAGAGCAGTACTTC. Translating it yields CASSQTSGGGRREQYF.

The V and J genes are TRBV6-1 and TRBJ1-5, with D possibly being TRBD1 (6 bases). This CDR3 has 16 amino acids. Germline-derived CDR1 and CDR2 are MNHNS and SASEGT. Trimming took 0 bases from V and 1 from J, leaving 10 bases between them. CDR3 nucleotides: TGTGCCAGCAGTGAAGCTAGAGGACAGAGCAATCAGCCCCAGCATTTT. It specifies CASSEARGQSNQPQHF.

CDR3 loop: CSAPQVDEQYF. The DNA of the CDR3 is TGCAGTGCTCCTCAGGTGGACGAGCAGTACTTC. The chain has TRBV20-1 and TRBJ2-7; no clear D. This CDR3 has 11 residues. CDR1 is DFQATT, CDR2 SNEGSKA, per germline (reference sequence). Trimming cost V 5 bases and J 5 bases, with 10 bases left between them.

This clone has a single count. The genes are TRBV6-1 and TRBJ2-1; perhaps TRBD1 as D (6 bases). V dropped 3 bases and J dropped 6 bases, with 9 bases sitting between them. Germline CDR1 and CDR2: MNHNS and SASEGT. The CDR3 covers 13 residues. The CDR3, as DNA: TGTGCCAGCAGTGACGGGACATTCAATGAGCAGTTCTTC. Translating it yields CASSDGTFNEQFF.

The CDR3 DNA follows: TGTGCCAGCAGCCATTTTACCGATAGCTCCTATAATTCACCCCTCCACTTT. Protein product: CASSHFTDSSYNSPLHF. The chain employs TRBV14 and TRBJ1-6; no clear D. The germline CDR1 and CDR2 sequences are SGHDN and FVKESK. CDR3 length equals 17 residues. The V end lost 3 bases, the J end lost 0 bases, and 12 bases lay between the germline ends. Drawing the rest from reference TRBV14 and TRBJ1-6, the complete variable domain is EAGVTQFPSHSVIEKGQTVTLRCDPISGHDNLYWYRRVMGKEIKFLLHFVKESKQDESGMPNNRFLAERTGGTYSTLKVQPAELEDSGVYFCASSHFTDSSYNSPLHFGNGTRLTVT.

The chain links TRBV4-1 to TRBJ2-7, with 8 bases lining up with TRBD2. V was pared by 0 bases and J by 0 bases, with 7 bases of the junction left unmatched. Germline V gene lookup returns CDR1 MGHRA and CDR2 YSYEKL. CDR3 size: 17 residues. CDR3 sequence (DNA): TGCGCCAGCAGCCAAGAAGCGGGGGCCGGGACCTCCTACGAGCAGTACTTC. Encoded protein: CASSQEAGAGTSYEQYF.

The J gene is TRBJ2-7, the V gene TRBV2; 7 bases align to TRBD2. Germline CDR1 and CDR2: SNHLY and FYNNEI. After removal of 11 bases from V and 0 bases from J, the junction contained 13 bases not matched to a gene. The CDR3 length is 15 residues. DNA for the CDR3: TGTGCCGGCGGGGGTAGTATAAACCCCTCCTACGAGCAGTACTTC. This encodes CAGGGSINPSYEQYF.

V gene TRBV5-1 combines with J gene TRBJ2-3; D gene ambiguous. CDR3 size: 14 residues. Germline V gene sequence: CDR1 SGHRS, CDR2 YFSETQ. Trimming removed 7 bases at V and 0 bases at J, with 12 bases between. CDR3 nucleotide sequence: TGCGCCAGCCATAGAGATACTAGCACAGATACGCAGTATTTT. The encoded protein is CASHRDTSTDTQYF.

The chain's CDR3 is CASSPTLGGNTIYF. The CDR3 nucleotides are TGTGCCAGCTCACCGACCCTGGGCGGAAACACCATATATTTT. V gene TRBV18 combines with J gene TRBJ1-3; D call uncertain. Trimming cost V 3 bases and J 4 bases, with 10 bases left between them. The length of the CDR3 is 14 residues. Germline CDR1 reads KGHSH; CDR2 reads LQKENI.

This chain uses TRBV28 with TRBJ2-2, with TRBD1 matching 9 bases. The CDR3 has 15 amino acids. The germline CDR1 and CDR2 sequences are MDHEN and SYDVKM. Trimming removed 3 bases from V and 8 bases from J; junction bases left unmatched: 7. The DNA of the CDR3 is TGTGCCAGCAGTTTCCAACAGGGGGCTTCAGGGGAGCTGTTTTTT. Translation: CASSFQQGASGELFF.

V and J are TRBV20-1 and TRBJ1-1, with 8 bases aligning to TRBD1. From germline, CDR1 is DFQATT and CDR2 SNEGSKA (reference sequence). The CDR3 has 11 amino acids. Trimming took 5 bases from V and 8 from J; bases not matched to a gene: 4. The CDR3 nucleotides are TGCAGTGCTGGGGGACAGGTCGAAGCTTTCTTT. Residues: CSAGGQVEAFF.